Sequencing of this T cell receptor (beta chain) was carried out in a study of T cells in Graves' hyperthyroidism and ophthalmopathy. The authors deemed Graves' hyperthyroidism stable absent ophthalmopathy progression within 18 months. This CDR3 contains 16 residues. V was clipped by 2 bases and J by 7 bases; unmatched bases: 7. In germline, CDR1 is SGHTA, CDR2 FQGTGA. The table lists this clonotype with many counts. TCR beta CDR3 regions were amplified from RNA transcripts. The primer set for the first-round RT-PCR of the TCR CDR3 was HTBI. Using its own MiXCR run on the multiplex PCR reads, TCRdb lists one record per CDR3 protein. Among 650,000 to 700,000 distinct CDR3 sequences, around 16% were seen once, and the ten largest hold 15% to 18%.

The gene calls are TRBV7-3 and TRBJ2-1; 11 bases fit TRBD2. The receptor comes from a man aged 50-59 years with Graves' hyperthyroidism. Material for sequencing was blood. The chain's CDR3 is CASSLWGTSGQNEQFF. For the CDR3, the DNA is TGTGCCAGCAGCTTATGGGGGACTAGCGGACAAAATGAGCAGTTCTTC.